Sequencing of this T cell receptor beta chain was carried out in a study of early T cells in non-severe SARS-CoV-2 infection. TCRdb re-derived calls from the 5' RACE reads in MiXCR, one entry per CDR3 protein. This sample has roughly 97,000 distinct CDR3 sequences, with roughly 11% found just once. The table lists this clonotype with many counts. The germline gives CDR1 SGHTA, CDR2 FQGNSA. The trim removed 5 bases at V and 0 bases at J, leaving 5 bases unmatched. The length of the CDR3 is 15 residues. The sequence derives from an adult who was a healthcare worker with PCR-confirmed SARS-CoV-2 infection or an uninfected control (not recorded which). Sequencing was performed on whole blood, taken at baseline. The gene calls are TRBV7-2 and TRBJ2-3; TRBD2 matches at 7 bases. The CDR3 spells CASSLSGLSTDTQYF. The CDR3 region has the DNA TGTGCCAGCAGCCTTAGCGGGCTAAGCACAGATACGCAGTATTTT.